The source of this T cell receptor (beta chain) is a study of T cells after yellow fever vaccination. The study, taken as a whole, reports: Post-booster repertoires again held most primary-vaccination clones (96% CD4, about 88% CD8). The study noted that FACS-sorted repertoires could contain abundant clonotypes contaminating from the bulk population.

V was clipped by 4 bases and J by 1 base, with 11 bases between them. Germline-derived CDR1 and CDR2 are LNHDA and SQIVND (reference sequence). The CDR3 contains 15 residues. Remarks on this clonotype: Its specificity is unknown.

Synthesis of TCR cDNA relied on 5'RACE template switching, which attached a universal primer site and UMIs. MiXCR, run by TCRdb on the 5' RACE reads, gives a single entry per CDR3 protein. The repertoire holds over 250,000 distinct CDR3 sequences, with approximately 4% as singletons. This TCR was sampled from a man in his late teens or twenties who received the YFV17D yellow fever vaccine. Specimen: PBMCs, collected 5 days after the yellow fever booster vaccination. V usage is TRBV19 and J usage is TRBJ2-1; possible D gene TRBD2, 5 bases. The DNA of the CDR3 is TGTGCCAGTAGTACGAGCGGAGGATCCTACAATGAGCAGTTCTTC. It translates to CASSTSGGSYNEQFF. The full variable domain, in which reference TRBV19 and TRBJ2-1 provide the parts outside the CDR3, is DGGITQSPKYLFRKEGQNVTLSCEQNLNHDAMYWYRQDPGQGLRLIYYSQIVNDFQKGDIAEGYSVSREKKESFPLTVTSAQKNPTAFYLCASSTSGGSYNEQFFGPGTRLTVL.